This T cell receptor (beta chain) is from a study of tumor-infiltrating lymphocytes in localized non-small cell lung cancer. Generated by immunoSEQ multiplex PCR, the TCRdb table keeps only in-frame clones and is missing some. In the table there are thousands of clones, 70% to 80% of which are singletons. V was shortened by 3 bases and J by 5 bases, with 15 bases between the two germline ends. The CDR3 has 15 amino acids. The germline V gene encodes CDR1 MNHNS and CDR2 SASEGT. The source is a human donor with non-small cell lung cancer. The rearrangement links TRBV6-1 to TRBJ2-3, with D perhaps assigned TRBD1 or TRBD2 (5 bases each). Input material: uninvolved lung tissue not adjacent to the tumor. The CDR3 loop is CASSDPGAALDTQYF. The CDR3 nucleotides are TGTGCCAGCAGTGATCCCGGGGCTGCCCTAGATACGCAGTATTTT.